This T cell receptor beta chain was identified in a study of T cell responses to AZD1222 COVID-19 vaccine. General study results and limits: Spike was spanned by vaccine-associated CD4 TCRs, with dominance at 160-218 and 743-854. Donors were mostly white British, more females; clonal diversity possibly underestimated.

The method was immunoSEQ multiplex PCR; TCRdb's version includes in-frame clones alone and lacks a portion of them. The sample holds 90,000 to 140,000 clones; roughly 80% are singletons and the top ten take around 5.1%. V was clipped by 7 bases and J by 5 bases; unmatched bases: 5. Germline lookup yields CDR1 MNHEY and CDR2 SVGAGI. CDR3 size: 13 residues. About this clone itself: Its antigen is unidentified.

The material sequenced was peripheral blood, taken on day 0 of AZD1222 vaccination. The source of this sequence is an adult in good health. The chain is built from TRBV6-5 and TRBJ1-5; TRBD1 agrees at 7 bases. DNA for the CDR3: TGTGCCAGCAAAGGAGGGGGCCATCAGCCCCAGCATTTT. It yields the protein CASKGGGHQPQHF.